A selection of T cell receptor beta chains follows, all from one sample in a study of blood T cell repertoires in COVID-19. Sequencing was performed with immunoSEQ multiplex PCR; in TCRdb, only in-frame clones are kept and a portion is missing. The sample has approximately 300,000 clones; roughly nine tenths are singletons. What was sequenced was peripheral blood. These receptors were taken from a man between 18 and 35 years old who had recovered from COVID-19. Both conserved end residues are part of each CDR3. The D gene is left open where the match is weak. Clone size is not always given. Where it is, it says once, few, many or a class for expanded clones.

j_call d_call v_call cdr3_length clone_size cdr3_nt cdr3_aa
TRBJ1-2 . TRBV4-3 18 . TGCGCCAGCAGCCAAGATAACAGGGCAGGGAATTCAGGTCAAGGCTACACCTTC CASSQDNRAGNSGQGYTF
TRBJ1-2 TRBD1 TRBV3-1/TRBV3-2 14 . TGTGCCAGCAGCTCCCGGGACAGGATGAATGGCTACACCTTC CASSSRDRMNGYTF
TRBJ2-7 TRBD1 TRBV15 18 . TGTGCCACCAGCAGAGCCGAGACAGGGGACGGGCTTTCCTACGAGCAGTACTTC CATSRAETGDGLSYEQYF
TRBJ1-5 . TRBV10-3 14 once TGTGCCATCAGTGAGTCTGGGGGGGCTCAGCCCCAGCATTTT CAISESGGAQPQHF
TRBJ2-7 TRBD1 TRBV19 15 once TGTGCCAGTAGTATAGGGGCAGGGGGCACCTACGAGCAGTACTTC CASSIGAGGTYEQYF
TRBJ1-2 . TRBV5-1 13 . TGCGCCAGCACTCAGGGCGCTAACTATGGCTACACCTTC CASTQGANYGYTF
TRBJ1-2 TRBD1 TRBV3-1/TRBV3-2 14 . TGTGCCAGCAGCCAAGGGACAGGGAACTATGGCTACACCTTC CASSQGTGNYGYTF
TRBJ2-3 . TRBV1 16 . TGCACCAGCAGCCCCCGGCTAGCGGGGGTGACAGATACGCAGTATTTT CTSSPRLAGVTDTQYF
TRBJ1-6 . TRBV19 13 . TGTGCCAGTAGTAACAGGGTTTACTCACCCCTCCACTTT CASSNRVYSPLHF
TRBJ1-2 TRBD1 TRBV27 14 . TGTGCCAGCAGACTGACAGGGGAAGTGAATGGCTACACCTTC CASRLTGEVNGYTF
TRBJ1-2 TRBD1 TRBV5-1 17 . TGCGCCAGCAGCCTCCGGGACAGGGCGTGGGCTATCGATGGCTACACCTTC CASSLRDRAWAIDGYTF
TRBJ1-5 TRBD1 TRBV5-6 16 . TGTGCCAGCAGCTTGTCCGGGACAGGGGGTTATCAGCCCCAGCATTTT CASSLSGTGGYQPQHF
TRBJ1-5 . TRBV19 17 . TGTGCCAGTAGTATCTTCTCCGGACAGTATAGCAATCAGCCCCAGCATTTT CASSIFSGQYSNQPQHF
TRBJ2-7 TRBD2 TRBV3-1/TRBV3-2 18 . TGTGCCAGCAGCCAAGCGACTAGCGGGAGGGCCTGGGATTACGAGCAGTACTTC CASSQATSGRAWDYEQYF
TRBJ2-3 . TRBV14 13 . TGTGCCAGCAGCCACAACGGGGGGCCTAGGGAGTATTTT CASSHNGGPREYF
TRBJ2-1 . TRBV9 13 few TGTGCCAGCAGCATAACTCCGGACAATGAGCAGTTCTTC CASSITPDNEQFF
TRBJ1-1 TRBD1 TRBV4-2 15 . TGTGCCAGCAGCCAAGGGACAGGGGCTTACACTGAAGCTTTCTTT CASSQGTGAYTEAFF
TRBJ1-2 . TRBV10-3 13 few TGTGCCATCAGTGAGGCAGGGGAGAATGGCTACACCTTC CAISEAGENGYTF
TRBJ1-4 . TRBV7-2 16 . TGTGCCAGCAGCCCCCCCGGACTCCCCGGTGGTGAAAAACTGTTTTTT CASSPPGLPGGEKLFF
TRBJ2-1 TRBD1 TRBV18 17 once TGTGCCAGCTCACCACGGTTGCCCGGGACAGGGCGCAATGAGCAGTTCTTC CASSPRLPGTGRNEQFF
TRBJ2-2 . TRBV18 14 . TGTGCCAGCTCACCACAGGGAGAGGCCATGGAGCTGTTTTTT CASSPQGEAMELFF
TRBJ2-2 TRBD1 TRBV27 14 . TGTGCCAGCAGTTTTGGTCAGGGGGTCGGGGAGCTGTTTTTT CASSFGQGVGELFF
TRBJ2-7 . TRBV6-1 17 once TGTGCCAGCAGTGAAGCGGGGGCAGGGGCTCGCACCTACGAGCAGTACTTC CASSEAGAGARTYEQYF
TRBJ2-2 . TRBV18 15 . TGTGCCAGCTCACCACCACAAATTAACACCGGGGAGCTGTTTTTT CASSPPQINTGELFF
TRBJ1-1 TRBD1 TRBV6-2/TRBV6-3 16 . TGTGCCAGCAGTTACACGTTGCGACAGGGGAACACTGAAGCTTTCTTT CASSYTLRQGNTEAFF
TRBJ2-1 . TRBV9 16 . TGTGCCAGCAGCGACCATCAGGGGCTCCTCGTCGCTGAGCAGTTCTTC CASSDHQGLLVAEQFF
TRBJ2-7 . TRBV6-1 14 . TGTGCCAGCAGTGAACTGGGACTGCTCTACGAGCAGTACTTC CASSELGLLYEQYF
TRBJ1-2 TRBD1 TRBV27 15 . TGTGCCAGCACTCCTGGGGGACAGGGGGCTTGGGGCTACACCTTC CASTPGGQGAWGYTF
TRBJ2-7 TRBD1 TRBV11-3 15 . TGTGCCAGCAGCCCACTCGGGACAGCCCCGTACGAGCAGTACTTC CASSPLGTAPYEQYF
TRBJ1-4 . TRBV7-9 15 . TGTGCCAGCAGCTTAGGGCCAGCAACTAATGAAAAACTGTTTTTT CASSLGPATNEKLFF
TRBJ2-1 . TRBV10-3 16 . TGTGCCATCAGTGAGTTTACTACAATCCCGGGGAATGAGCAGTTCTTC CAISEFTTIPGNEQFF
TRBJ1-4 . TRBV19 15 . TGTGCCAGTAGTTCTCAGTCTGCAACTAATGAAAAACTGTTTTTT CASSSQSATNEKLFF
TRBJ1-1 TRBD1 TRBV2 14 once TGTGCCAGCAGAGGACAGGGCAGGGGCACTGAAGCTTTCTTT CASRGQGRGTEAFF
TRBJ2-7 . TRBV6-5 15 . TGTGCCAGCAGGGCCTTTCGGACAGCCGCCTACGAGCAGTACTTC CASRAFRTAAYEQYF
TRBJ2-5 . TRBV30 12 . TGTGCCTGGACGGGGAACCAAGAGACCCAGTACTTC CAWTGNQETQYF
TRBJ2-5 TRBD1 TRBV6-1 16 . TGTGCCAGCAGTAAAGGACAGGGTAGAATGGGGGAGACCCAGTACTTC CASSKGQGRMGETQYF
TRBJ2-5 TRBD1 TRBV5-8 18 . TGTGCCAGCAGCTTGCCCGAAAGGACAGGGGGTCCCGAAGAGACCCAGTACTTC CASSLPERTGGPEETQYF